This record looks at one T cell receptor (beta chain) sequence and its context. The antigen remains unidentified. About 120 mL of blood, on average, came from one heparinised draw per donor. Expressed TCRB transcripts were sequenced because the isolated RNA had all been reverse transcribed beforehand. Profiling relied on immunoSEQ multiplex PCR, and the TCRdb table lists in-frame clones only, not all of them. The repertoire holds 900,000 or so clones, 15% to 20% seen once, with around 0.02% in the top ten. This specimen belongs to a study of beta chain features in type 1 diabetes. V was pared by 6 bases and J by 2 bases, with 8 bases between. CDR1 MDHEN and CDR2 SYDVKM come from the germline V gene. There are 13 residues in the CDR3. General observations from the study: A closer apparent resemblance between naive, central memory and Treg TCRB repertoires was seen in patients than in healthy donors. VDJ junctions sequenced from type 1 diabetes patients showed fewer insertions and more deletions.

The chain has TRBV28 and TRBJ1-5; no definite D call. The sequenced sample was naive CD4+ T cells from blood. The sequence was collected from a woman aged 18-29 years in good health. CDR3 sequence (DNA): TGTGCCAGCAGGACGCAGCGCAATCAGCCCCAGCATTTT. Amino acids: CASRTQRNQPQHF.